This T cell receptor (beta chain) is drawn from a study of OX40 agonist ivuxolimab in advanced cancers. At the level of the study: Every 2 weeks, patients got intravenous ivuxolimab at one of six dose levels (0.01-10 mg/kg). The mean age was roughly 60 years, ranging from about 20 to 90, with 80% to 85% of participants male. Antecedent anti-PD-1, anti-PD-L1 or anti-CTLA-4 therapy was permissible, with about 40% having received some. A diagnosis of hepatocellular carcinoma, melanoma, renal cell or head and neck cancer was present in dose-escalation patients.

TCRdb's copy holds only in-frame clones and misses some; the assay was immunoSEQ multiplex PCR. The sample carries 50,000 to 65,000 clones, approximately 88% recorded once. V shed 9 bases and J shed 8 bases, with 13 bases lying between them. Germline values: CDR1 LNHDA, CDR2 SQIVND (reference sequence). This CDR3 contains 12 residues. This specimen consisted of CD4+ or CD8+ T cells sorted from blood, obtained in a trial of the OX40 agonist ivuxolimab. The chain carries TRBV19 and TRBJ1-4; D remains unclear. The origin of this receptor is an adult with an advanced solid tumor such as melanoma, head and neck, liver or kidney cancer. CDR3 region: CASRGPGEKLFF. Written as DNA, the CDR3 is TGTGCCAGCCGCGGGCCTGGGGAAAAACTGTTTTTT. Using reference TRBV19 and TRBJ1-4 for the parts outside the CDR3, the full variable domain is DGGITQSPKYLFRKEGQNVTLSCEQNLNHDAMYWYRQDPGQGLRLIYYSQIVNDFQKGDIAEGYSVSREKKESFPLTVTSAQKNPTAFYLCASRGPGEKLFFGSGTQLSVL.